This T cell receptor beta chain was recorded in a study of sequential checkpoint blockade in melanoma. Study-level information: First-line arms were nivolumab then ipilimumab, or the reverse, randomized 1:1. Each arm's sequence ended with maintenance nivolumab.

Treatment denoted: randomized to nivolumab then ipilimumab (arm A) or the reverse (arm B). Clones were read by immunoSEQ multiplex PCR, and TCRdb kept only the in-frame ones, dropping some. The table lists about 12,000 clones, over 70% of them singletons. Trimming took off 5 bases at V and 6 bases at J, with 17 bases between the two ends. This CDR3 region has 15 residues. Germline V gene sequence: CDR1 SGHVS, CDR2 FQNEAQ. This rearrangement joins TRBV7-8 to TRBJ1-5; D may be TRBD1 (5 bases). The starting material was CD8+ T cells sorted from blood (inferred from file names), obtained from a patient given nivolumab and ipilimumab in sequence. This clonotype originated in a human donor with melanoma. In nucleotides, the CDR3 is TGTGCCAGCAGCCTAGAGGAGGGGAGTAGTCAGCCCCAGCATTTT. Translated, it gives CASSLEEGSSQPQHF. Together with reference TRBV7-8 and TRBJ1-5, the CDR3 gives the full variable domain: GAGVSQSPRYKVAKRGQDVALRCDPISGHVSLFWYQQALGQGPEFLTYFQNEAQLDKSGLPSDRFFAERPEGSVSTLKIQRTQQEDSAVYLCASSLEEGSSQPQHFGDGTRLSIL.